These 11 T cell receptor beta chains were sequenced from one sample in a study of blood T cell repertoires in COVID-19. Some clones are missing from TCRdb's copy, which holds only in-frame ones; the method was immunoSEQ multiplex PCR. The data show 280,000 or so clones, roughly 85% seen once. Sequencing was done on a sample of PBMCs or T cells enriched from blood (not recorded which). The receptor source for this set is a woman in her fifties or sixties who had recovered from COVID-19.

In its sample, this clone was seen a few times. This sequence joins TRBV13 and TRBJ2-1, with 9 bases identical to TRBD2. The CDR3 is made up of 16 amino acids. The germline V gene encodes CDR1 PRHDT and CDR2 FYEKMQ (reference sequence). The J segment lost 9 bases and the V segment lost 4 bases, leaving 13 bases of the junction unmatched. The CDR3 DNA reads TGTGCCAGCAGCTCAAGGGGGCTAGCGGGGTACTTTGAGCAGTTCTTC. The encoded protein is CASSSRGLAGYFEQFF.

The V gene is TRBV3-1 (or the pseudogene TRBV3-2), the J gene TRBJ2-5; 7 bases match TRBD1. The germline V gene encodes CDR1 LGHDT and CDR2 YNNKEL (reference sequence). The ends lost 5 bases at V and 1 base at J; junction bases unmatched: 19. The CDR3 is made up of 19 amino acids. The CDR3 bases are TGTGCCAGCAGCTTGTACAGGGGCCTACTCGAACTAAGCCAAGAGACCCAGTACTTC. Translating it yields CASSLYRGLLELSQETQYF.

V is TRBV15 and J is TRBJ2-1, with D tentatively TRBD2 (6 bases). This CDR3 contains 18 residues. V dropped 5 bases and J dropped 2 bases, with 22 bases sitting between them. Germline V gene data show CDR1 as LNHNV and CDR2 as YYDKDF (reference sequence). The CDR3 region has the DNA TGTGCCACCAGCCAATCCGGGAGCGGAGCAAGACCCTACAATGAGCAGTTCTTC. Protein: CATSQSGSGARPYNEQFF.

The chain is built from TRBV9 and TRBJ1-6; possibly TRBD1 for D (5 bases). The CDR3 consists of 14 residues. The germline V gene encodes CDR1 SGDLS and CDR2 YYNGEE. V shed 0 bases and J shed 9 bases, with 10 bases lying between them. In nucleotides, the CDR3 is TGTGCCAGCAGCGTAGAGGGGCAGTCTTCACCCCTCCACTTT. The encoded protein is CASSVEGQSSPLHF.

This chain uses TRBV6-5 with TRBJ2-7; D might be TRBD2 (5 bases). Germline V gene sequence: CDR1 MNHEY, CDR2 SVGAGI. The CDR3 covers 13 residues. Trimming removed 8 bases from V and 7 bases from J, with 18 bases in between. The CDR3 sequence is CASSSGRGLEQYF. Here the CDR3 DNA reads TGTGCCAGCTCAAGTGGTCGGGGTTTGGAGCAGTACTTC.

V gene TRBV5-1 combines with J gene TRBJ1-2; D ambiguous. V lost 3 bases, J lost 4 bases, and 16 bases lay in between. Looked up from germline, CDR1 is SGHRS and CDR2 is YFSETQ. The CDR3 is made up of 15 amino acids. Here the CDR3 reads CASSYSLGVGYGYTF. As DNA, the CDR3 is TGCGCCAGCAGCTACAGCCTCGGGGTCGGCTATGGCTACACCTTC.

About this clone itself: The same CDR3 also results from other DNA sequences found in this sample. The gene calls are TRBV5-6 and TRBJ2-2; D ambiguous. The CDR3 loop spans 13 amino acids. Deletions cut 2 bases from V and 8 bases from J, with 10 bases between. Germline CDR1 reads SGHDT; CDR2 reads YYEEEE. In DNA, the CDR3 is TGTGCCAGCAGCTTAGGTGGGCCAGGGGAGCTGTTTTTT. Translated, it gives CASSLGGPGELFF.

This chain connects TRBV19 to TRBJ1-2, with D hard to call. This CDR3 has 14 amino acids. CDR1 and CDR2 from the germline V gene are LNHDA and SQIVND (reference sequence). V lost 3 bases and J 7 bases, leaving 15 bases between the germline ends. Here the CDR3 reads CASSILRVGGGYTF. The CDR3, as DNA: TGTGCCAGTAGTATTCTTCGGGTAGGCGGTGGCTACACCTTC. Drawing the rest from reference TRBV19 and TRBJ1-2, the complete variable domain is DGGITQSPKYLFRKEGQNVTLSCEQNLNHDAMYWYRQDPGQGLRLIYYSQIVNDFQKGDIAEGYSVSREKKESFPLTVTSAQKNPTAFYLCASSILRVGGGYTFGSGTRLTVV.

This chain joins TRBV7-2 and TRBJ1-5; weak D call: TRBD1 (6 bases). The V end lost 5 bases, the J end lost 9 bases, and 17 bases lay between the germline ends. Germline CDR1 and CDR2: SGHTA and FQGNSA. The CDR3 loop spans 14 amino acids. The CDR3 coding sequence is TGTGCCAGCAGCCACAACCAGGGACAATGGCCCCAGCATTTT. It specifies CASSHNQGQWPQHF.

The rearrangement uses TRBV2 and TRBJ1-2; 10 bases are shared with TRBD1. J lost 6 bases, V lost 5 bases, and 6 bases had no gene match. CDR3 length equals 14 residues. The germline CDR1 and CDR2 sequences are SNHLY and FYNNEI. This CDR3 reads CASSRQGAVDGYTF. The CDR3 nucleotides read TGTGCCAGCAGTCGACAGGGGGCGGTCGATGGCTACACCTTC.

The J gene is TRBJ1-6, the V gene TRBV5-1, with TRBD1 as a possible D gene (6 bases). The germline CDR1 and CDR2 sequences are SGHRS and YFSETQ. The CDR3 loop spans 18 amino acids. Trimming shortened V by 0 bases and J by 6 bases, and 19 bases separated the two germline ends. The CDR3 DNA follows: TGCGCCAGCAGCTTGGCCGTGTCAGGGGCGGTGGGTAATTCACCCCTCCACTTT. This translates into CASSLAVSGAVGNSPLHF.